These T cell receptor beta chains were read from a single sample in a study of blood T cell repertoires in COVID-19. Data came from immunoSEQ multiplex PCR; TCRdb stores just in-frame clones and leaves some out. The table includes about 380,000 clones, roughly 91% detected once. Sequencing used PBMCs or T cells enriched from blood (not recorded which). The receptors here all came from a woman between 18 and 29 years old who had recovered from COVID-19. Both conserved end residues are part of each CDR3. Clone size is shown for a subset of rows, as once, few, many or a class of expanded clone.

abundance,j_gene,v_gene,CDR3aa
-,TRBJ2-7,TRBV30,CAWRDSYEQYF
-,TRBJ1-6,TRBV27,CASSLRWTGSHSPLHF
few,TRBJ1-2,TRBV2,CASSEGWGDYGYTF
-,TRBJ2-5,TRBV9,CASSVDQRGAETQYF
-,TRBJ1-4,TRBV5-8,CASSFAQERLNEKLFF
-,TRBJ2-7,TRBV27,CASRMGTGELYEQYF
once,TRBJ2-1,TRBV11-2,CASSFREQFF
-,TRBJ1-4,TRBV7-9,CASSLERQGEEKLFF
few,TRBJ2-7,TRBV28,CAIETGTYEQYF
-,TRBJ1-1,TRBV19,CASSITGDTEAFF
-,TRBJ2-7,TRBV3-1/TRBV3-2,CASSPTSRGGYEQYF
-,TRBJ1-5,TRBV23-1,CASSLEQRQADQPQHF
-,TRBJ2-1,TRBV5-1,CASSSLASNEQFF
-,TRBJ2-7,TRBV7-3,CASSLLGQGYEQYF
-,TRBJ2-4,TRBV30,CAWGGPTAKNIQYF
-,TRBJ1-1,TRBV6-5,CASSYSRGRRTEAFF
-,TRBJ1-2,TRBV5-1,CASSLSLRGLGYGYTF
-,TRBJ1-1,TRBV30,CAWSGGGIEAFF
-,TRBJ1-2,TRBV3-1/TRBV3-2,CASSPSPGQSNYGYTF
-,TRBJ2-7,TRBV2,CASSDRDLGEQYF